This TCR beta chain was sequenced during a study of technical replicates of blood from several donors. TCRdb's copy holds only in-frame clones and misses some; the assay was immunoSEQ multiplex PCR. The sample lists about 70,000 clones; around 97% were seen once. The sequenced material came from T cells isolated from PBMCs. This clonotype was sampled from a human donor in good health.

The CDR3 is CASQAGTVNTEAFF. The CDR3 nucleotides are TGTGCCAGCCAAGCTGGGACAGTAAACACTGAAGCTTTCTTT. The chain has TRBV18 and TRBJ1-1, with 7 bases aligning to TRBD1. The V gene's germline CDR1 is KGHSH and CDR2 LQKENI. The CDR3 contains 14 residues. V dropped 8 bases and J dropped 2; count of bases not matched to a gene: 8.